A selection of T cell receptor beta chains follows, all from one sample in a study of blood T cell repertoires in COVID-19. Produced via immunoSEQ multiplex PCR; TCRdb's table is partial and in-frame only. The table has under 250,000 clones, 80% to 90% seen once. The sample was PBMCs or T cells enriched from blood (not recorded which). The receptor source for this set is a middle-aged woman who had been exposed to COVID-19. Both conserved end residues are part of each CDR3. A clone size is listed for some rows: how often the clone was seen (once, few, many), or a class if it is expanded.

v_gene: TRBV7-2; abundance: .; j_gene: TRBJ1-3; CDR3aa: CASSRRSGNTIYF
v_gene: TRBV7-8; abundance: few; j_gene: TRBJ1-6; CDR3aa: CASSMGGGAENSPLHF
v_gene: TRBV27; abundance: .; j_gene: TRBJ2-3; CDR3aa: CASRVRDRDADTQYF
v_gene: TRBV19; abundance: .; j_gene: TRBJ1-6; CDR3aa: CASSSGTANSPLHF
v_gene: TRBV3-1/TRBV3-2; abundance: .; j_gene: TRBJ1-1; CDR3aa: CASSPTMRQGNTEAFF
v_gene: TRBV19; abundance: .; j_gene: TRBJ1-1; CDR3aa: CASSIRGGAEAFF
v_gene: TRBV11-2; abundance: once; j_gene: TRBJ2-7; CDR3aa: CASSLGLGGEQYF
v_gene: TRBV20-1; abundance: .; j_gene: TRBJ2-6; CDR3aa: CSASRGAGANVLTF
v_gene: TRBV9; abundance: .; j_gene: TRBJ2-3; CDR3aa: CASSGTLAGTDTQYF
v_gene: TRBV28; abundance: once; j_gene: TRBJ2-2; CDR3aa: CASSVTGTGLGIGELFF
v_gene: TRBV7-2; abundance: .; j_gene: TRBJ1-1; CDR3aa: CASSLRNRGQGEAFF
v_gene: TRBV6-5; abundance: .; j_gene: TRBJ2-2; CDR3aa: CASHRGSNTGELFF
v_gene: TRBV28; abundance: .; j_gene: TRBJ1-6; CDR3aa: CASGGQGTSPLHF
v_gene: TRBV19; abundance: .; j_gene: TRBJ1-5; CDR3aa: CASSPGQGFQPQHF
v_gene: TRBV2; abundance: few; j_gene: TRBJ1-5; CDR3aa: CASSTQGQPQHF
v_gene: TRBV4-3; abundance: .; j_gene: TRBJ1-1; CDR3aa: CASSQNRGVNTEAFF
v_gene: TRBV19; abundance: .; j_gene: TRBJ1-6; CDR3aa: CASRARQTHSPLHF
v_gene: TRBV5-1; abundance: .; j_gene: TRBJ1-1; CDR3aa: CASSPIDRGSNTEAFF
v_gene: TRBV4-2; abundance: .; j_gene: TRBJ1-5; CDR3aa: CASSQDRREDQPQHF
v_gene: TRBV7-2; abundance: .; j_gene: TRBJ2-2; CDR3aa: CASTIRRGDTGELFF
v_gene: TRBV4-2; abundance: once; j_gene: TRBJ2-7; CDR3aa: CASSQGGEGGYEQYF
v_gene: TRBV2; abundance: .; j_gene: TRBJ2-2; CDR3aa: CASSWGGTPNTGELFF
v_gene: TRBV27; abundance: .; j_gene: TRBJ2-2; CDR3aa: CASSSYGGSNTGELFF
v_gene: TRBV3-1/TRBV3-2; abundance: .; j_gene: TRBJ2-7; CDR3aa: CASSQGAFSYEQYF
v_gene: TRBV27; abundance: .; j_gene: TRBJ1-6; CDR3aa: CASRRQGAQAEYSPLHF
v_gene: TRBV4-2; abundance: few; j_gene: TRBJ1-1; CDR3aa: CASSQPKIGAAAFF
v_gene: TRBV13; abundance: once; j_gene: TRBJ2-3; CDR3aa: CASSFTAGDTQYF
v_gene: TRBV5-1; abundance: .; j_gene: TRBJ2-1; CDR3aa: CASSQDEGTYNEQFF
v_gene: TRBV9; abundance: .; j_gene: TRBJ2-4; CDR3aa: CASSVGGVAKNIQYF
v_gene: TRBV7-6; abundance: .; j_gene: TRBJ2-7; CDR3aa: CASSYIQGNDPYEQYF
v_gene: TRBV2; abundance: .; j_gene: TRBJ1-1; CDR3aa: CASSGDRGRLSEAFF
v_gene: TRBV5-1; abundance: once; j_gene: TRBJ1-4; CDR3aa: CASSTGQEEEKLFF
v_gene: TRBV28; abundance: .; j_gene: TRBJ1-4; CDR3aa: CASSPSRGGNEKLFF
v_gene: TRBV6-5; abundance: .; j_gene: TRBJ1-2; CDR3aa: CASRYSGDSVYGYTF
v_gene: TRBV7-2; abundance: .; j_gene: TRBJ2-3; CDR3aa: CASTVGRTTGTQYF
v_gene: TRBV5-1; abundance: .; j_gene: TRBJ1-1; CDR3aa: CASSLEEGITEAFF
v_gene: TRBV3-1/TRBV3-2; abundance: .; j_gene: TRBJ1-4; CDR3aa: CASSQGHPEKLFF
v_gene: TRBV4-3; abundance: .; j_gene: TRBJ1-3; CDR3aa: CASSRGQPVRDTIYF
v_gene: TRBV5-4; abundance: .; j_gene: TRBJ1-1; CDR3aa: CASSLGPGDPSHEAFF
v_gene: TRBV5-1; abundance: .; j_gene: TRBJ2-1; CDR3aa: CASSPQVYNEQFF
v_gene: TRBV11-2; abundance: .; j_gene: TRBJ2-5; CDR3aa: CASSFLVGGYQETQYF
v_gene: TRBV9; abundance: once; j_gene: TRBJ1-3; CDR3aa: CASSVGHLDSGNTIYF
v_gene: TRBV4-1; abundance: .; j_gene: TRBJ1-1; CDR3aa: CASSQVPQGLNTEAFF
v_gene: TRBV15; abundance: .; j_gene: TRBJ2-1; CDR3aa: CATSRVGTGVYNEQFF
v_gene: TRBV16; abundance: .; j_gene: TRBJ1-2; CDR3aa: CASSQLEGYGYTF
v_gene: TRBV7-2; abundance: once; j_gene: TRBJ2-5; CDR3aa: CASSSGGQETQYF
v_gene: TRBV10-1; abundance: few; j_gene: TRBJ2-1; CDR3aa: CASSGRGACNEQFF
v_gene: TRBV9; abundance: .; j_gene: TRBJ1-2; CDR3aa: CASSVGDRSYGYTF